There are many counts of the clone carrying this TCR beta chain. Its antigen is undetermined. This entry belongs to a study of T cells after yellow fever vaccination. Overall study findings and caveats: Some clonotypes were seen in both the CD4 and the CD8 compartments. These made up a small share and likely arose from convergent recombination. Compared with primary, the secondary response was weaker and peaked at day 5, not 15. Primary-vaccination clones mostly resurfaced post-booster (approximately 96% CD4, roughly 90% CD8).

Each CDR3 protein is one row after TCRdb ran MiXCR on the 5' RACE reads. Among about 340,000 distinct CDR3 sequences listed, around an eighth were seen once. The sequencing here drew on CD4+ T cells sorted from PBMCs, taken 15 days after the yellow fever booster vaccination. The source is a man younger than 30 who received the YFV17D yellow fever vaccine.

DNA of the CDR3: TGTGCCAGCAGCCAAACTAGTGGCAATGAGCAGTTCTTC. Its translation is CASSQTSGNEQFF. The chain carries TRBV7-2 and TRBJ2-1; D might be TRBD2 (5 bases). The CDR3 spans 13 residues. Looked up from germline, CDR1 is SGHTA and CDR2 is FQGNSA. V was pared by 5 bases and J by 6 bases, with 11 bases between.